These 2 T cell receptor beta chains were sequenced from one sample in a study of blood T cells in healthy people across ages. Through a sample-barcoded 5' primer and a J-beta primer mix, a second PCR was run for roughly 7 to 11 cycles. Via MiXCR, TCRdb re-called the 5' RACE reads, giving one row per CDR3 protein. The sample consists of 1.5 million to 2 million distinct CDR3 sequences, roughly 27% of them appearing once. The specimen sequenced was blood. The receptors were gathered from a woman in her twenties or thirties in good health.

This clonotype was seen only a few times. The CDR3 is CASSPPGGGVGNIQYF. CDR3 DNA sequence: TGCGCCAGCAGCCCCCCGGGGGGGGGAGTCGGGAACATTCAGTACTTC. V and J are TRBV5-1 and TRBJ2-4, with 8 nucleotides matching TRBD2. The ends lost 4 bases at V and 7 bases at J; junction bases unmatched: 13. The CDR3 consists of 16 residues. Looked up from germline, CDR1 is SGHRS and CDR2 is YFSETQ.

This clonotype came up many times. This chain uses TRBV21-1 with TRBJ2-7. TRBV21-1 is labeled a pseudogene. This CDR3 has 14 amino acids. In DNA, the CDR3 is TGTGCCAGCAGCAAAAACCGGACGCACTACGAGCAGTACTTC. It yields the protein CASSKNRTHYEQYF.